This TCR beta chain was captured by sequencing in a study of PD-1 blockade in classical Hodgkin lymphoma. Study-level points and caveats: It was reported that newly diagnosed patients had less baseline TCR diversity than healthy donors.

Germline-derived CDR1 and CDR2 are SGHAT and FQNNGV. The CDR3 consists of 12 residues. Trimming removed 4 bases at V and 0 bases at J, with 2 bases between. Data came from immunoSEQ multiplex PCR; TCRdb stores just in-frame clones and leaves some out. The sample records roughly 100,000 clones, approximately 89% being singletons. The time point denotes: cycle 4 day 1 (C4D1), after six to seven weeks of nivolumab. Exposure to brentuximab vedotin varied, and each patient had relapsed following autologous stem cell transplantation. Concerning this clone: Its antigen is as yet unknown.

The chain carries TRBV11-2 and TRBJ2-3; no clear D gene. The material was peripheral blood mononuclear cells (PBMCs), obtained before the fourth cycle of nivolumab. The clonotype comes from a human donor with classical Hodgkin lymphoma. The CDR3 sequence: CASSSSTDTQYF. The CDR3 coding sequence is TGTGCCAGCAGCTCAAGCACAGATACGCAGTATTTT.